Below, 12 T cell receptor beta chains from the same sample are listed, as sequenced in a study of metastatic and nonmetastatic thyroid tumors. Through MiXCR, TCRdb re-clonotyped the PCR reads. The sample has some 46,000 clones; around a quarter are singletons. The entire patient cohort was treatment-naive prior to thyroid surgery. The sample comprised blood. These receptor sequences come from a male donor with papillary thyroid cancer or a benign thyroid nodule (not recorded which). Some clones in this sample may be carry-over from other donors' samples.

The sample holds many counts of this clone. The rearrangement joins TRBV24-1 to TRBJ2-7, with TRBD2 matching over 8 bases. V lost 11 bases to trimming and J lost 3 bases; unmatched junction nucleotides: 17. CDR3 size: 16 residues. Germline V CDR1 and CDR2: KGHDR, SFDVKD. DNA of the CDR3: TGTGCCATTTACCAGGACGGCATACTAGCGGTCTACGAGCAGTACTTC. Protein product: CAIYQDGILAVYEQYF.

This clone was detected many times. This may come from a read error, since a much larger clone is one base off. The gene calls are TRBV28 and TRBJ1-5, with no clear D. Trimming left V 6 bases short and J 4 bases short, with 7 bases between. The CDR3 length is 12 residues. Germline-derived CDR1 and CDR2 are MDHEN and SYDVKM. The CDR3 DNA reads TGTGCCAGCAGACTCGCGAATCAGCCCCAGCATTTT. As protein: CASRLANQPQHF.

This clone appeared many times. The chain joins TRBV19 to TRBJ2-3, with no clear D. There are 15 residues in the CDR3. Germline-derived CDR1 and CDR2 are LNHDA and SQIVND (reference sequence). With 1 base removed from V and 0 bases from J, the gap between germline ends came to 8 bases. The CDR3 DNA follows: TGTGCCAGTAGTATAGTGGCGGCTAGCACAGATACGCAGTATTTT. Amino acid sequence: CASSIVAASTDTQYF.

The chain joins TRBV11-2 to TRBJ2-1; unclear D gene. V was cut by 5 bases and J by 5 bases, with 19 bases left in between. CDR1 is SGHAT and CDR2 is FQNNGV in the germline V gene. The CDR3 runs to 16 residues. The CDR3 bases are TGTGCCAGCAGCCCTTGGGTTATGGTTCTCAACAATGAGCAGTTCTTC. It encodes CASSPWVMVLNNEQFF.

This clone was counted between two and nine times. The chain recombines TRBV28 with TRBJ1-2; possibly TRBD1 for D (5 bases). The CDR3 has 14 amino acids. Germline V gives CDR1 MDHEN, CDR2 SYDVKM. The V end was cut by 2 bases, the J end by 1 base, with 8 bases between. The CDR3 region is CASSLRGINYGYTF. CDR3 bases: TGTGCCAGCAGTTTACGGGGGATTAACTATGGCTACACCTTC.

There are many counts of this clone. The chain is built from TRBV5-1 and TRBJ2-1, with 10 bases fitting TRBD2. Trimming cost V 5 bases and J 5 bases; bases outside gene matches: 4. CDR1 and CDR2 from the germline V gene are SGHRS and YFSETQ. This CDR3 has 14 amino acids. DNA of the CDR3: TGCGCCAGCAGTCATAGCGGGGGGAACAATGAGCAGTTCTTC. This encodes CASSHSGGNNEQFF.

The rearrangement uses TRBV20-1 and TRBJ2-1; the match to TRBD2 covers 11 bases. The CDR3 totals 16 residues. Looked up from germline, CDR1 is DFQATT and CDR2 is SNEGSKA (reference sequence). Trimming removed 6 bases from V and 0 bases from J; junction bases left unmatched: 7. Here the CDR3 DNA reads TGCAGTGCCCCTACTAGCGGGGGAAGCTCCTACAATGAGCAGTTCTTC. Its protein is CSAPTSGGSSYNEQFF.

This clone was observed at least ten times. This chain uses TRBV20-1 with TRBJ1-1, with D unclear. CDR3 length: 14 amino acids. Germline CDR1 is DFQATT and CDR2 is SNEGSKA (reference sequence). The DNA of the CDR3 is TGCAGCGCCCGACGCCAGGCCATCGACACTGAAGCTTTCTTT. Its protein product is CSARRQAIDTEAFF.

This chain links TRBV11-1 with TRBJ2-3; possible D gene TRBD2, 6 bases. CDR1 and CDR2 (germline): SGHAT, FQDESV (reference sequence). V was clipped by 4 bases and J by 2 bases, with 19 bases between them. The CDR3 consists of 17 residues. CDR3 sequence (DNA): TGTGCCAGCAGCTCGCAACCCTGGGACTTCTCCACAGATACGCAGTATTTT. This encodes CASSSQPWDFSTDTQYF.

The genes are TRBV6-1 and TRBJ1-5, with D unresolved. V was shortened by 8 bases and J by 4 bases, with 12 bases between the two germline ends. The CDR3 spans 13 residues. Germline assignment: CDR1 MNHNS and CDR2 SASEGT. In DNA, the CDR3 is TGTGCCAGCCAATTCGGAGAGAATCAGCCCCAGCATTTT. Amino acids: CASQFGENQPQHF.

This clone was picked up many times. V and J are TRBV9 and TRBJ2-3; D uncertain. The CDR3 consists of 15 residues. Germline V gives CDR1 SGDLS, CDR2 YYNGEE. V lost 0 bases, J lost 0 bases, and 8 bases lay in between. DNA of the CDR3: TGTGCCAGCAGCGTAGTGGGAAGTAGCACAGATACGCAGTATTTT. Its protein product is CASSVVGSSTDTQYF.

This clone came up many times. The genes are TRBV19 and TRBJ1-6; 7 bases are a match to TRBD1. With 4 bases clipped from V and 10 bases from J, the junction kept 13 bases outside the gene matches. The germline V gene encodes CDR1 LNHDA and CDR2 SQIVND (reference sequence). The CDR3 runs to 16 residues. The CDR3 loop is CASSTQPSGGGSPLHF. Written as DNA, the CDR3 is TGTGCCAGTAGTACCCAGCCCTCAGGGGGAGGGTCACCCCTCCACTTT.